Listed below are T cell receptor beta chains from one sample, sequenced in a study of blood T cell repertoires in COVID-19. The protocol was immunoSEQ multiplex PCR, while the TCRdb copy is restricted to in-frame clones and leaves out a portion. The data show under 120,000 clones, roughly 81% seen once. The sample taken for sequencing was peripheral blood. The receptor set was obtained from a human donor in a cohort sampled during active COVID-19. Each CDR3 is given with its conserved first and last residue. Each record gives: clone size, J gene, D gene, V gene, CDR3 protein, CDR3 DNA. D genes are given only for firm matches. Rows may omit the clone size; those that give it use once, few, many or a size class.

>NA|TRBJ1-5|TRBD1|TRBV2
CASSSGTGPGQPQHF
TGTGCCAGCAGTTCTGGGACAGGACCGGGTCAGCCCCAGCATTTT
>NA|TRBJ2-1|TRBD1|TRBV24-1
CATSDSWWDRGGDNEQFF
TGTGCCACCAGTGATTCGTGGTGGGACAGGGGAGGGGACAATGAGCAGTTCTTC
>NA|TRBJ1-2|NA|TRBV6-1
CASSDQARGYTF
TGTGCCAGCAGTGACCAGGCTCGTGGCTACACCTTC
>NA|TRBJ2-2|TRBD1|TRBV6-5
CASTKGALTGELFF
TGTGCCAGCACTAAGGGGGCGCTTACCGGGGAGCTGTTTTTT
>NA|TRBJ2-2|TRBD1|TRBV27
CASSWWGQGASGELFF
TGTGCCAGCAGTTGGTGGGGACAGGGGGCTTCCGGGGAGCTGTTTTTT
>NA|TRBJ2-4|TRBD1|TRBV12-3/TRBV12-4
CASQNRGEGIQYF
TGTGCCAGCCAAAACAGGGGAGAGGGCATTCAGTACTTC
>NA|TRBJ2-3|TRBD2|TRBV4-2
CASSQLAGGFTDTQYF
TGTGCCAGCAGCCAGCTAGCGGGCGGATTCACAGATACGCAGTATTTT
>NA|TRBJ2-3|TRBD1|TRBV5-1
CASSLGTSQGADTQYF
TGCGCCAGCAGCTTGGGTACCTCACAGGGGGCAGATACGCAGTATTTT
>NA|TRBJ2-7|NA|TRBV4-2
CASSQVFGLAPDEQYF
TGTGCCAGCAGCCAAGTATTTGGGCTAGCGCCCGACGAGCAGTACTTC
>NA|TRBJ2-1|TRBD2|TRBV28
CASTTSGGRYNEQFF
TGTGCCAGCACCACTAGCGGGGGGCGGTACAATGAGCAGTTCTTC
>once|TRBJ2-6|NA|TRBV19
CASSAQSRGSGANVLTF
TGTGCCAGTAGTGCCCAGTCTCGGGGTTCTGGGGCCAACGTCCTGACTTTC
>NA|TRBJ1-3|NA|TRBV7-2
CASRPTGSLSGNTIYF
TGTGCCAGCAGGCCCACAGGGAGCCTCTCTGGAAACACCATATATTTT
>NA|TRBJ1-6|NA|TRBV5-1
CASNFGYGEGSPLHF
TGCGCCAGCAATTTTGGGTACGGAGAGGGTTCACCCCTCCACTTT
>NA|TRBJ2-7|TRBD1|TRBV10-3
CAIRGGTGRTYEQYF
TGTGCCATCAGGGGAGGGACAGGGAGAACCTACGAGCAGTACTTC
>NA|TRBJ2-7|TRBD1|TRBV5-4
CASGTQGALNEQYF
TGTGCCAGCGGAACACAGGGGGCGCTCAACGAGCAGTACTTC
>NA|TRBJ2-7|TRBD2|TRBV5-1
CASSPRTSPSEQYF
TGCGCCAGCAGCCCCCGGACTAGCCCCTCCGAGCAGTACTTC
>few|TRBJ2-5|NA|TRBV11-2
CASSLLGSSQETQYF
TGTGCCAGCAGCTTACTGGGGAGTAGCCAAGAGACCCAGTACTTC
>NA|TRBJ1-1|NA|TRBV18
CASSPPAPAGVGEAFF
TGTGCCAGCTCACCACCGGCCCCGGCGGGGGTGGGTGAAGCTTTCTTT
>NA|TRBJ1-3|NA|TRBV9
CASSVAQGFQTTIYF
TGTGCCAGCAGCGTGGCGCAGGGCTTCCAAACCACCATATATTTT
>NA|TRBJ2-3|TRBD2|TRBV7-9
CASSLVGGWADTQYF
TGTGCCAGCAGCCTGGTCGGGGGGTGGGCAGATACGCAGTATTTT
>NA|TRBJ1-2|TRBD1|TRBV30
CAWTRTGDVNYGYTF
TGTGCCTGGACGCGGACAGGGGACGTCAACTATGGCTACACCTTC
>NA|TRBJ2-7|NA|TRBV9
CASSVGSTKAEEQYF
TGTGCCAGCAGCGTAGGTAGCACCAAGGCGGAGGAGCAGTACTTC
>NA|TRBJ2-3|NA|TRBV7-3
CASSLMAADTQYF
TGTGCCAGCAGCTTAATGGCGGCAGATACGCAGTATTTT
>NA|TRBJ2-1|TRBD2|TRBV3-1/TRBV3-2
CASSQVEAGAHNEQFF
TGTGCCAGCAGCCAAGTCGAAGCGGGGGCACACAATGAGCAGTTCTTC
>NA|TRBJ1-5|TRBD1|TRBV10-3
CAISTGTEYSNQPQHF
TGTGCCATCAGTACCGGGACAGAGTATAGCAATCAGCCCCAGCATTTT
>NA|TRBJ2-7|TRBD1|TRBV6-5
CASSYSGTGGNYEQYF
TGTGCCAGCAGTTACTCCGGGACAGGTGGAAACTACGAGCAGTACTTC
>NA|TRBJ2-7|NA|TRBV21-1
CASSKVIQTTEAGGSFSSYEQYF
TGTGCCAGCAGCAAAGTGATCCAGACTACTGAGGCGGGAGGCTCTTTTAGCTCCTACGAGCAGTACTTC
>NA|TRBJ1-2|TRBD1|TRBV11-2
CASRPDRSGYGYTF
TGTGCCAGCCGCCCGGACAGGTCTGGCTATGGCTACACCTTC
>NA|TRBJ2-7|NA|TRBV5-1
CASSLGQTTYEQYF
TGCGCCAGCAGCTTGGGGCAGACAACCTACGAGCAGTACTTC
>NA|TRBJ1-1|NA|TRBV24-1
CATSDTPPNTEAFF
TGTGCCACCAGTGATACACCCCCGAACACTGAAGCTTTCTTT
>NA|TRBJ2-1|TRBD2|TRBV7-8
CASSLGRGRPGLAGSQGGEQFF
TGTGCCAGCAGCTTAGGCAGGGGGCGTCCGGGACTAGCGGGCAGTCAGGGTGGTGAGCAGTTCTTC
>NA|TRBJ1-2|NA|TRBV7-9
CASSARKDGYTF
TGTGCCAGCAGCGCGAGGAAGGATGGCTACACCTTC
>NA|TRBJ1-1|NA|TRBV7-8
CASSLVGDTEAFF
TGTGCCAGCAGCTTAGTCGGGGATACTGAAGCTTTCTTT
>NA|TRBJ1-4|NA|TRBV18
CASSPRGHTNEKLFF
TGTGCCAGCTCACCTCGGGGACACACTAATGAAAAACTGTTTTTT
>NA|TRBJ1-2|NA|TRBV5-4
CASSLNQGYYGYTF
TGTGCCAGCAGCCTAAACCAGGGGTACTATGGCTACACCTTC
>NA|TRBJ2-2|NA|TRBV19
CASSPFTGELFF
TGTGCCAGTAGTCCATTCACCGGGGAGCTGTTTTTT
>once|TRBJ2-6|NA|TRBV6-2/TRBV6-3
CASSRSGANVLTF
TGTGCCAGCAGTCGCTCTGGGGCCAACGTCCTGACTTTC
>NA|TRBJ2-1|TRBD2|TRBV3-1/TRBV3-2
CASSQVPLAGDLGEQFF
TGTGCCAGCAGCCAAGTTCCGCTAGCGGGCGATCTGGGTGAGCAGTTCTTC
>NA|TRBJ1-6|TRBD1|TRBV5-5
CASSLSLDRGQSWNSPLHF
TGTGCCAGCAGCTTGAGCCTGGACAGGGGGCAATCGTGGAATTCACCCCTCCACTTT
>NA|TRBJ1-2|TRBD1|TRBV6-6
CASSFSGGSGYGYTF
TGTGCCAGCAGTTTTTCAGGGGGGAGCGGCTATGGCTACACCTTC
>NA|TRBJ2-3|TRBD2|TRBV19
CASSATSGSTDTQYF
TGTGCCAGTAGTGCGACTAGCGGAAGCACAGATACGCAGTATTTT
>NA|TRBJ2-3|NA|TRBV24-1
CATRASGNTDTQYF
TGTGCCACCCGTGCATCAGGAAACACAGATACGCAGTATTTT
>NA|TRBJ1-4|NA|TRBV28
CASRDTARTIIF
TGTGCCAGCAGGGACACCGCTCGGACTATTATTTTT
>NA|TRBJ2-5|NA|TRBV4-3
CASSPEGGPGTQYF
TGCGCCAGCAGCCCAGAGGGGGGTCCGGGGACCCAGTACTTC
>NA|TRBJ1-1|TRBD1|TRBV5-1
CASSDPGGHTEAFF
TGCGCCAGCAGCGACCCAGGGGGTCACACTGAAGCTTTCTTT
>NA|TRBJ2-5|TRBD2|TRBV12-3/TRBV12-4
CASSRALGRAQYF
TGTGCCAGCAGCCGTGCCCTGGGGAGGGCCCAGTACTTC
>once|TRBJ1-2|NA|TRBV5-1
CASSLAAGRGEVYTF
TGCGCCAGCAGCTTGGCCGCGGGCAGGGGTGAAGTCTACACCTTC
>NA|TRBJ2-3|NA|TRBV7-9
CASSSNDRLTDTQYF
TGTGCCAGCAGCTCCAACGACAGGTTAACAGATACGCAGTATTTT
>NA|TRBJ2-2|TRBD2|TRBV24-1
CATSDLGTSYTGELFF
TGTGCCACCAGTGATTTGGGGACTAGCTACACCGGGGAGCTGTTTTTT
>NA|TRBJ1-5|NA|TRBV10-3
CAISPRDDNQPQHF
TGTGCCATCAGCCCCCGGGATGACAATCAGCCCCAGCATTTT
>NA|TRBJ2-5|TRBD1|TRBV19
CASRPGQGYWETQYF
TGTGCCAGTAGGCCGGGACAGGGGTATTGGGAGACCCAGTACTTC
>NA|TRBJ1-2|NA|TRBV5-1
CASSSMAGWQGGGYTF
TGCGCCAGCAGCTCCATGGCAGGGTGGCAGGGAGGTGGCTACACCTTC
>NA|TRBJ1-4|TRBD1|TRBV3-1/TRBV3-2
CASSQGVGTGGEKLFF
TGTGCCAGCAGCCAAGGGGTCGGGACAGGGGGTGAAAAACTGTTTTTT
>NA|TRBJ2-1|TRBD2|TRBV4-1
CASSQDPQAGINNEQFF
TGCGCCAGCAGCCAAGACCCCCAAGCGGGGATTAACAATGAGCAGTTCTTC